This T cell receptor beta chain derives from a study of T cell repertoires in cytomegalovirus infection. Details on this clonotype: The antigen is not known.

Findings and caveats of the study: Clonotype analysis showed dominance of the ex vivo response by HLA-C-restricted CMV-specific TCR beta clonotypes.

The CDR3 sequence is 13 residues long. V was pared by 3 bases and J by 7 bases, with 13 bases between. Looked up from germline, CDR1 is SGDLS and CDR2 is YYNGEE. TCRdb analysed the reads with MiXCR anew, one entry per CDR3 protein. The table has about 890,000 distinct CDR3 sequences, 30% to 40% seen once. The sequence was collected from a human donor in good health (CMV status not recorded). Some clones in this sample may be carry-over from other donors' samples. The genes are TRBV9 and TRBJ1-2; D gene uncertain. The input for sequencing was cultured CD8+ T cells from PBMCs, taken from culture after CMV antigen stimulation. The chain's CDR3 is CASSEQSYSGYTF. As DNA, the CDR3 is TGTGCCAGCAGCGAGCAAAGTTATAGTGGCTACACCTTC.